The 24 T cell receptor beta chains listed next were all sequenced from one sample in a study of blood T cells in healthy people across ages. Combining a sample-barcoded 5' primer with a J-beta primer mix, a second PCR ran for 7 to 11 cycles. TCRdb ran MiXCR on the 5' RACE reads and lists one entry per CDR3 protein. The sample comprises 1.5 million or so distinct CDR3 sequences, 42% of which are singletons, and approximately 7.9% rests with the top ten. Sequenced sample: blood. These receptors originate from a woman aged 18-29 years in good health.

The chain uses TRBV15 and TRBJ2-7; D uncertain. The CDR3 length is 17 residues. Germline values: CDR1 LNHNV, CDR2 YYDKDF (reference sequence). V was cut by 0 bases and J by 3 bases, with 18 bases left in between. The CDR3 loop reads CATSRDRSRSYVYEQYF. The CDR3 DNA is TGTGCCACCAGCAGAGATAGGAGCCGCTCTTATGTCTACGAGCAGTACTTC.

This clonotype was counted only a few times. The chain links TRBV12-3 or TRBV12-4 to TRBJ2-5, with a weak D call TRBD1 (5 bases). V was shortened by 5 bases and J by 0 bases, with 16 bases between the two germline ends. The CDR3 is 16 residues long. CDR3 coding DNA: TGTGCCAGCAGTCACGACAGTCCCCCTTACCAAGAGACCCAGTACTTC. The encoded protein is CASSHDSPPYQETQYF.

V gene TRBV4-1 combines with J gene TRBJ1-1; D is undetermined. CDR1 and CDR2 from the germline V gene are MGHRA and YSYEKL. The ends were cut back, 4 bases at V and 2 bases at J, with 14 bases in the middle. This CDR3 has 15 residues. As DNA, the CDR3 is TGCGCCAGCAGCCCCGAACCGTCGCTTAACACTGAAGCTTTCTTT. Its protein is CASSPEPSLNTEAFF.

J is TRBJ2-5 and V is TRBV18; D is undetermined. Germline V gene data show CDR1 as KGHSH and CDR2 as LQKENI. Trimming cost V 6 bases and J 5 bases, with 10 bases left between them. This CDR3 contains 12 residues. CDR3 protein: CASSPNTETQYF. CDR3 nucleotides: TGTGCCAGCTCCCCTAATACGGAGACCCAGTACTTC. Full variable domain (outside the CDR3, taken from reference TRBV18 and TRBJ2-5): NAGVMQNPRHLVRRRGQEARLRCSPMKGHSHVYWYRQLPEEGLKFMVYLQKENIIDESGMPKERFSAEFPKEGPSILRIQQVVRGDSAAYFCASSPNTETQYFGPGTRLLVL.

The chain is built from TRBV13 and TRBJ2-3; D remains unclear. Between the trimmed V and J ends, which lost 5 bases and 7 bases, there was a span of 13 bases. This CDR3 comprises 13 residues. Germline CDR1 PRHDT, CDR2 FYEKMQ (reference sequence). The CDR3 sequence: CASSGRGRNTQYF. CDR3 DNA: TGTGCCAGCAGCGGAAGAGGTCGTAATACGCAGTATTTT.

This chain joins TRBV7-2 and TRBJ2-5; D assignment may be TRBD1 or TRBD2 (5 bases each). The DNA end lines up better with TRBJ2-7; the J call may be wrong. CDR1 SGHTA and CDR2 FQGNSA come from the germline V gene. CDR3 length: 14 amino acids. The DNA of the CDR3 is TGTGCCAGCAGCCCGGGGCCTCTCGGCTACGAGCAGTACTTC. It is translated as CASSPGPLGYEQYF.

This clonotype showed up just a few times. This sequence joins TRBV24-1 and TRBJ2-3, with 9 bases lining up with TRBD1. V lost 1 base to trimming and J lost 7 bases; unmatched junction nucleotides: 20. Looked up from germline, CDR1 is KGHDR and CDR2 is SFDVKD. CDR3 length: 20 amino acids. In DNA, the CDR3 is TGTGCCACCAGTGATTTTCCGGGACAGGGAACCTCATTCTTAGTACATACGCAGTATTTT. Protein sequence: CATSDFPGQGTSFLVHTQYF.

This clonotype was seen a few times. V usage is TRBV18 and J usage is TRBJ2-3; a possible D gene is TRBD1 (6 bases). Germline values: CDR1 KGHSH, CDR2 LQKENI. Trimming removed 8 bases at V and 6 bases at J, with 12 bases between. The CDR3 consists of 12 residues. DNA for the CDR3: TGTGCCAGCACCACCCAGGGGGATACGCAGTATTTT. Its protein product is CASTTQGDTQYF.

The CDR3 DNA sequence: TGTGCCAGCAGTGAAGGTAGCGGGTCGTTTTTGTATGAGCAGTTCTTC. Translating it yields CASSEGSGSFLYEQFF. The chain is built from TRBV2 and TRBJ2-1, with 7 nucleotides matching TRBD2. The trim removed 1 base at V and 8 bases at J, leaving 11 bases unmatched. The germline gives CDR1 SNHLY, CDR2 FYNNEI. CDR3 length equals 16 residues.

This rearrangement joins TRBV5-1 to TRBJ2-5; no reliable D call. The CDR3 is 14 residues long. With 4 bases removed from V and 0 bases from J, the gap between germline ends came to 10 bases. CDR1 is SGHRS and CDR2 is YFSETQ in the germline V gene. In DNA, the CDR3 is TGCGCCAGCAGCGTGACTCAGCACCAAGAGACCCAGTACTTC. This gives the protein CASSVTQHQETQYF.

CDR3 sequence (DNA): TGTGCCAGCAGTCCGGAGGCGGGCGAGCAGTACTTC. It specifies CASSPEAGEQYF. This chain connects TRBV28 to TRBJ2-7; maybe TRBD2 (5 bases). The CDR3 is 12 residues long. Germline CDR1 and CDR2: MDHEN and SYDVKM. The V end was cut by 5 bases, the J end by 6 bases, with 11 bases between.

This clonotype was observed a handful of times. V and J are TRBV9 and TRBJ2-1; TRBD1 or TRBD2 may be the D gene (5 bases each). This CDR3 contains 15 residues. Germline CDR1 SGDLS, CDR2 YYNGEE. V was pared by 4 bases and J by 5 bases, with 16 bases between. CDR3 in amino acids: CASSPRLQTDNEQFF. The CDR3 region has the DNA TGTGCCAGCAGCCCCCGACTACAGACAGACAATGAGCAGTTCTTC. Full variable domain (outside the CDR3, taken from reference TRBV9 and TRBJ2-1): DSGVTQTPKHLITATGQRVTLRCSPRSGDLSVYWYQQSLDQGLQFLIQYYNGEERAKGNILERFSAQQFPDLHSELNLSSLELGDSALYFCASSPRLQTDNEQFFGPGTRLTVL.

The table lists this clonotype with a few counts. The gene calls are TRBV12-3 or TRBV12-4 and TRBJ1-3; TRBD1 matches 8 bases. V was pared by 6 bases and J by 4 bases, with 5 bases of the junction left unmatched. The CDR3 is 14 residues long. The CDR3 reads CASSRTGIGNTIYF. The CDR3 DNA sequence: TGTGCCAGCAGCCGGACAGGGATCGGAAACACCATATATTTT.

The chain carries TRBV6-1 and TRBJ2-7, with D tentatively TRBD1 or TRBD2 (5 bases each). V was pared by 3 bases and J by 2 bases, with 14 bases between. The germline V gene has CDR1 MNHNS and CDR2 SASEGT. The length of the CDR3 is 15 residues. The CDR3 DNA reads TGTGCCAGCAGTGAGAGGGGTTTTCTCGCCTACGAGCAGTACTTC. It translates to CASSERGFLAYEQYF.

In its sample, this clonotype was seen a few times. This chain's CDR3 is CASSLTGGFPYGYTF. The CDR3 bases are TGTGCCAGCAGCTTAACAGGGGGTTTCCCTTATGGCTACACCTTC. V is TRBV7-2 and J is TRBJ1-2, with 8 bases aligning to TRBD1. With V trimmed by 2 bases and J by 5 bases, 7 bases remained unmatched. The CDR3 is 15 residues long. Germline-derived CDR1 and CDR2 are SGHTA and FQGNSA.

About this clonotype: A read error may produce the germline difference seen at one junction end. The rearrangement links TRBV7-9 to TRBJ1-2, with D perhaps matching TRBD1 (6 bases). Germline loops: CDR1 SEHNR, CDR2 FQNEAQ (reference sequence). The CDR3 length is 15 residues. The CDR3 bases are TGTGCCGGCAGCTTAGCGGATCCGGAACAGGGAGGCTACACCTTC. Its translation is CAGSLADPEQGGYTF.

This clonotype was detected only a few times. J is TRBJ2-1 and V is TRBV25-1; D may correspond to TRBD1 or TRBD2 (6 bases each). Matching the DNA end better, TRBJ2-7 makes the J call doubtful. Germline assignment: CDR1 MGHDK and CDR2 SYGVNS. The CDR3 runs 17 residues. The CDR3 loop is CASSEFGGGVRDNEQYF. In DNA, the CDR3 is TGTGCCAGCAGTGAATTCGGAGGAGGGGTCAGGGACAATGAGCAGTACTTC.

This clonotype was seen once. The CDR3 nucleotides read TGTGCCAGCTTGTTCGCCACGGGTGTAGATACGCAGTATTTT. This gives the protein CASLFATGVDTQYF. The V gene is TRBV2, the J gene TRBJ2-3; D is uncertain. Trimming removed 8 bases at V and 5 bases at J, with 17 bases between. The CDR3 runs 14 residues. Germline values: CDR1 SNHLY, CDR2 FYNNEI.

This chain's CDR3 is CSAAGRASTDTQYF. CDR3 nucleotide sequence: TGCAGTGCTGCTGGACGGGCAAGCACAGATACGCAGTATTTT. V is TRBV20-1 and J is TRBJ2-3; D gene unclear. Germline V gene data show CDR1 as DFQATT and CDR2 as SNEGSKA (reference sequence). V was shortened by 5 bases and J by 0 bases, with 12 bases between the two germline ends. The CDR3 is made up of 14 amino acids.

The rearrangement joins TRBV5-1 to TRBJ2-1; TRBD2 might be the D (5 bases). This CDR3 is built from 16 residues. Germline V gene lookup returns CDR1 SGHRS and CDR2 YFSETQ. Between the trimmed V and J ends, which lost 0 bases and 6 bases, there was a span of 16 bases. DNA of the CDR3: TGCGCCAGCAGCTTGGCCTGGGCTAGCTCCGGCAATGAGCAGTTCTTC. It encodes CASSLAWASSGNEQFF.

This clonotype appeared a few times. The V gene is TRBV28, the J gene TRBJ2-3; TRBD2 aligns across 8 bases. CDR3 size: 15 residues. V lost 2 bases, J lost 2 bases, and 3 bases stayed unmatched. The V gene's germline CDR1 is MDHEN and CDR2 SYDVKM. The CDR3 protein is CASSLPSGLTDTQYF. CDR3 nucleotides: TGTGCCAGCAGTTTACCTAGCGGGCTCACAGATACGCAGTATTTT.

CDR3 sequence reads: CSVTQGQGVDGYTF. The CDR3 DNA follows: TGCAGCGTCACCCAGGGACAGGGGGTGGATGGCTACACCTTC. This rearrangement joins TRBV29-1 to TRBJ1-2; TRBD1 aligns across 11 bases. Germline CDR1 SQVTM, CDR2 ANQGSEA. V was pared by 6 bases and J by 6 bases, with 9 bases of the junction left unmatched. The CDR3 covers 14 residues. The variable domain in full, with the rest retrieved from reference TRBV29-1 and TRBJ1-2, is SAVISQKPSRDICQRGTSLTIQCQVDSQVTMMFWYRQQPGQSLTLIATANQGSEATYESGFVIDKFPISRPNLTFSTLTVSNMSPEDSSIYLCSVTQGQGVDGYTFGSGTRLTVV.

This clonotype has only a few counts. The gene calls are TRBV5-5 and TRBJ2-3; D not resolved. Trimming pared 4 bases from V and 4 bases from J, leaving 13 bases between. The CDR3 spans 14 residues. From germline, CDR1 is SGHKS and CDR2 YYEKEE (reference sequence). Written as DNA, the CDR3 is TGTGCCAGCAGCCCGAGTTGGGGATCAGATACGCAGTATTTT. It is translated as CASSPSWGSDTQYF.

This chain links TRBV20-1 with TRBJ2-3; 7 bases map to TRBD1. After removal of 2 bases from V and 3 bases from J, the junction contained 11 bases not matched to a gene. CDR1 is DFQATT and CDR2 is SNEGSKA in the germline V gene (reference sequence). The CDR3 length is 16 residues. The CDR3 is CSARTVDRVETDTQYF. CDR3 DNA: TGCAGTGCTAGAACAGTCGACAGGGTAGAAACAGATACGCAGTATTTT.